This T cell receptor beta chain emerged from a study of OX40 agonist ivuxolimab in advanced cancers. Study-wide context: Every 2 weeks, patients received ivuxolimab intravenously, dosed at 0.01 to 10 mg/kg. The study's findings and limits: What antigens the expanded peripheral T cells recognized was never established.

This clone was counted a few times. What it binds is not known. Patients had blood sampled at baseline and again on cycle 4 day 1 and cycle 7 day 1. CDR3 length equals 15 residues. CDR1 is LNHDA and CDR2 is SQIVND in the germline V gene (reference sequence). After removal of 6 bases from V and 4 bases from J, the junction contained 9 bases not matched to a gene. TCRdb's copy holds only in-frame clones and misses some; the assay was immunoSEQ multiplex PCR. The sample comprises tens of thousands of clones, 65% to 85% of which are singletons, and approximately 4.4% rests with the top ten. This rearrangement joins TRBV19 to TRBJ1-5; 7 positions match TRBD1. The specimen was CD4+ or CD8+ T cells sorted from blood, collected in a trial of the OX40 agonist ivuxolimab. The sequence was collected from an adult with an advanced solid tumor such as melanoma, head and neck, liver or kidney cancer. This chain's CDR3 is CASRPDRAWNQPQHF. CDR3 in DNA: TGTGCCAGTAGACCCGACAGGGCGTGGAATCAGCCCCAGCATTTT.